This record looks at one T cell receptor beta chain sequence and its context. Deletions cut 4 bases from V and 6 bases from J, with 9 bases between. Germline CDR1 SGHTA, CDR2 FQGNSA. The CDR3 totals 12 residues. This sample is drawn from a study of blood T cell repertoires in COVID-19. As handled by the study authors: Nucleated cell number was recorded as an estimate derived from reference gene primer amplification. The protocol was immunoSEQ multiplex PCR, while the TCRdb copy is restricted to in-frame clones and leaves out a portion. V and J calls and clone size are copied from that table; D and trimming were computed from the DNA. There are 150,000 to 200,000 clones in the sample; over 80% occur only once, and about 5% lies in the top ten.

The chain links TRBV7-2 to TRBJ1-1; D possibly corresponds to TRBD1 (6 bases). This sequence was found in a man in his 70s who had been exposed to COVID-19. Specimen: PBMCs or T cells enriched from blood (not recorded which). CDR3 sequence (DNA): TGTGCCAGCAGCTCACAGGGACCTGAAGCTTTCTTT. Amino acid sequence: CASSSQGPEAFF.